This T cell receptor (beta chain) was found in a study of blood T cell repertoires in COVID-19. Study summary: COVID-19 samples, acute and convalescent, were from the United States, Italy and Spain. PBMCs, B-cell-depleted T cells, or T cells provided the cDNA or gDNA that made up the material.

V lost 1 base and J 10 bases, leaving 13 bases between the germline ends. Germline V lookup: CDR1 SGHNT, CDR2 YENEEA. This CDR3 region has 13 residues. This clone came up once. In the authors' methods: Estimates of nucleated cell counts were drawn from the amplification of reference gene primers. TCRdb keeps only in-frame clones here, not all; method: immunoSEQ multiplex PCR. V, J and clone size reflect that table, while D and trimming were determined from the DNA. Among about 170,000 clones listed, around 85% were seen once. The chain carries TRBV11-3 and TRBJ1-1; tentatively, D is TRBD1 (6 bases). Sequences were obtained from peripheral blood. This clonotype was sampled from a man aged 55-75 years who had recovered from COVID-19. CDR3 region: CASSLGGPDRAFF. DNA for the CDR3: TGTGCCAGCAGCTTAGGGGGGCCCGATAGAGCTTTCTTT.